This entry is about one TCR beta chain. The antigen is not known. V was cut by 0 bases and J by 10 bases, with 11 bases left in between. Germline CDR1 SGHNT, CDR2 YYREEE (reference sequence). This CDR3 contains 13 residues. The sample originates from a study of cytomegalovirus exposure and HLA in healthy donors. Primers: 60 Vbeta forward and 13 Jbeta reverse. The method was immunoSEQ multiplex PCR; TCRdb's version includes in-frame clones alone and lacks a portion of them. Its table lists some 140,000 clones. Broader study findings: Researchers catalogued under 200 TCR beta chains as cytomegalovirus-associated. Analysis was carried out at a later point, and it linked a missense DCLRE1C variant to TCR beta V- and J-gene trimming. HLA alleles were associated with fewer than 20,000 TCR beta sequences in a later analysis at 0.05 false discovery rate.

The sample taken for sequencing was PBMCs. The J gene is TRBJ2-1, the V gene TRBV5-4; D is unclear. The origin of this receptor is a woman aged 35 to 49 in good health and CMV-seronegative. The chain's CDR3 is CASSLEPAREQFF. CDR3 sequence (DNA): TGTGCCAGCAGCTTGGAGCCTGCCCGAGAGCAGTTCTTC.